The rows below give T cell receptor beta chains drawn from one sample of a study of OX40 agonist ivuxolimab in advanced cancers. Clones were read by immunoSEQ multiplex PCR, and TCRdb kept only the in-frame ones, dropping some. Among some 50,000 clones listed, roughly 91% were seen once. This sample comprised CD4+ or CD8+ T cells sorted from blood, obtained in a trial of the OX40 agonist ivuxolimab. These receptors were obtained from an adult with an advanced solid tumor such as melanoma, head and neck, liver or kidney cancer. CDR3s include the opening cysteine and the closing phenylalanine or tryptophan. A D gene is named only where the DNA matches it firmly. Some rows have no size entry. The others give once, few or many, or a class for an expanded clone.

j_call v_call d_call clone_size cdr3_aa cdr3_nt
TRBJ2-3 TRBV19 TRBD2 once CATESGDRTDTQYF TGTGCCACCGAGAGCGGGGACCGCACAGATACGCAGTATTTT
TRBJ2-2 TRBV4-2 - - CASSQVFTEGTGELFF TGTGCCAGCAGCCAAGTGTTCACAGAGGGGACCGGGGAGCTGTTTTTT
TRBJ2-7 TRBV5-6 TRBD1 - CASSQDRVEQYF TGTGCCAGCAGCCAGGACAGGGTCGAGCAGTACTTC
TRBJ2-7 TRBV10-3 - few CAIIADMLPYEQYF TGTGCCATCATAGCAGACATGCTCCCCTACGAGCAGTACTTC
TRBJ2-7 TRBV4-1 TRBD2 - CASSQGLADTYEQYF TGCGCCAGCAGCCAAGGACTAGCGGATACTTACGAGCAGTACTTC
TRBJ2-1 TRBV29-1 TRBD2 - CSVDLAGGPASYNEQFF TGCAGCGTTGATCTAGCGGGAGGGCCGGCGTCCTACAATGAGCAGTTCTTC
TRBJ2-7 TRBV19 - - CASSIGGSEQYF TGTGCCAGTAGTATAGGTGGGAGTGAGCAGTACTTC
TRBJ2-7 TRBV11-3 TRBD2 - CASSRGLADPDYEQYF TGTGCCAGCAGCAGAGGACTAGCTGACCCTGACTACGAGCAGTACTTC
TRBJ1-6 TRBV13 - - CASSHGQRYPLNPPLHF TGTGCCAGCAGCCACGGACAGCGATACCCCCTCAATCCACCCCTCCACTTT
TRBJ2-1 TRBV27 TRBD2 - CASSLSGTQYNEQFF TGTGCCAGCAGCCTTAGCGGGACTCAGTACAATGAGCAGTTCTTC
TRBJ2-1 TRBV5-6 - - CASRITGTPQFF TGTGCCAGCAGGATAACCGGGACGCCTCAGTTCTTC
TRBJ2-7 TRBV5-1 - - CASSLGVGGYEQYF TGCGCCAGCAGCTTGGGGGTCGGGGGCTACGAGCAGTACTTC
TRBJ2-5 TRBV19 - - CASSIQQGGTQYF TGTGCCAGTAGTATACAGCAGGGTGGGACCCAGTACTTC
TRBJ2-7 TRBV7-9 - - CASSPRMESYEQYF TGTGCCAGCAGCCCCCGCATGGAGTCCTACGAGCAGTACTTC
TRBJ2-1 TRBV4-1 TRBD2 - CASSQAGSVAGGDEQFF TGCGCCAGCAGCCAAGCGGGTTCCGTAGCGGGGGGCGATGAGCAGTTCTTC
TRBJ2-1 TRBV2 - - CASSPQETPNEQFF TGTGCCAGCAGTCCCCAGGAGACGCCTAATGAGCAGTTCTTC
TRBJ1-3 TRBV7-9 - - CASSPWGGAVDTIYF TGTGCCAGCAGCCCGTGGGGGGGTGCGGTGGACACCATATATTTT
TRBJ2-7 TRBV27 - - CASSVTGKTYEQYF TGTGCCAGCAGTGTCACCGGGAAAACCTACGAGCAGTACTTC
TRBJ2-6 TRBV4-1 - - CASSQHWGSGANVLTF TGCGCCAGCAGCCAACATTGGGGTTCTGGGGCCAACGTCCTGACTTTC
TRBJ2-3 TRBV6-6 - - CASSYGPRTDTQYF TGTGCCAGCAGTTACGGTCCGCGCACAGATACGCAGTATTTT
TRBJ2-7 TRBV5-6 TRBD2 - CASSPGTSGVYEQYF TGTGCCAGCAGCCCAGGGACTAGCGGGGTATACGAGCAGTACTTC
TRBJ1-2 TRBV9 - - CASSVGEGTGYTF TGTGCCAGCAGCGTAGGGGAAGGGACTGGCTACACCTTC
TRBJ1-2 TRBV2 - - CASVRGYGYTF TGTGCCAGCGTTCGCGGCTATGGCTACACCTTC
TRBJ1-1 TRBV19 - - CATYHRLEAFF TGTGCCACCTACCACAGGCTTGAAGCTTTCTTT
TRBJ2-7 TRBV19 - - CASSVGAGYEQYF TGTGCCAGTTCAGTGGGGGCGGGATACGAGCAGTACTTC
TRBJ2-2 TRBV29-1 - - CSIKTRTKNTGELFF TGCAGCATCAAAACAAGGACCAAAAACACCGGGGAGCTGTTTTTT
TRBJ1-1 TRBV4-1 TRBD1 - CASSYDRGSEAFF TGCGCCAGCAGCTACGACAGGGGCTCTGAAGCTTTCTTT
TRBJ2-3 TRBV19 TRBD2 hyperexpanded CASSIAASGRGFADTQYF TGTGCCAGTAGTATCGCGGCTAGCGGGAGAGGGTTCGCAGATACGCAGTATTTT
TRBJ2-2 TRBV5-1 - few CASSPEASDLIELFF TGCGCCAGCAGCCCGGAAGCTTCCGACCTTATCGAGCTGTTTTTT
TRBJ1-5 TRBV4-1 - - CASSQVIGSNQPQHF TGCGCCAGCAGCCAAGTGATAGGGTCTAATCAGCCCCAGCATTTT
TRBJ2-1 TRBV19 - - CASSIASGNEQFF TGTGCCAGTAGTATAGCTTCCGGGAATGAGCAGTTCTTC
TRBJ2-7 TRBV7-8 - - CASSFLSYEQYF TGTGCCAGCAGCTTCCTTTCCTACGAGCAGTACTTC